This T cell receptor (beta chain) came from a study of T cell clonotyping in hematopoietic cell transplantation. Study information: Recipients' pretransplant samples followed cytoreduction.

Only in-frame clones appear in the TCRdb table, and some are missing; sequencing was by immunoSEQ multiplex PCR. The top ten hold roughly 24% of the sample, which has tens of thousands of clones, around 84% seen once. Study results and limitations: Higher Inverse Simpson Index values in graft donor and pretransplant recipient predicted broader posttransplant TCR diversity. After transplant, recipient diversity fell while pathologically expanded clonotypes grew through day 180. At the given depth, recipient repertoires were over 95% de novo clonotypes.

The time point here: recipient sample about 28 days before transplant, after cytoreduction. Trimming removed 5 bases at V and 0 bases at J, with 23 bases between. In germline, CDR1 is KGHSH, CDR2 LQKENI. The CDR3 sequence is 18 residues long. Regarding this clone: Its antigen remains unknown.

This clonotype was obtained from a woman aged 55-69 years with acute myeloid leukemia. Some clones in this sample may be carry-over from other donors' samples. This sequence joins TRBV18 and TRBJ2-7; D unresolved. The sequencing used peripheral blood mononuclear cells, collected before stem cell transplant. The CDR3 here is CASSSNRASGTASYEQYF. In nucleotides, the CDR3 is TGTGCCAGCTCATCGAACCGGGCTTCAGGTACGGCCTCCTACGAGCAGTACTTC. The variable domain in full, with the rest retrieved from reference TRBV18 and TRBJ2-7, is NAGVMQNPRHLVRRRGQEARLRCSPMKGHSHVYWYRQLPEEGLKFMVYLQKENIIDESGMPKERFSAEFPKEGPSILRIQQVVRGDSAAYFCASSSNRASGTASYEQYFGPGTRLTVT.